One and the same sample provided the 11 T cell receptor beta chains below, sequenced in a study of regulatory T cells in long-lasting Graves disease. Time point reported: newly diagnosed GD, antithyroid drugs for less than 3 months. PBMC RNA served as the TCR library source. Building the TCR beta libraries relied on iRepertoire HTBI primers, and CDR3 regions underwent Arm-PCR. Using its own MiXCR run on the multiplex PCR reads, TCRdb lists one record per CDR3 protein. The sample holds roughly 420,000 distinct CDR3 sequences, roughly 15% seen once. This same sample was also taken into another study, of T cells in Graves' hyperthyroidism and ophthalmopathy.

The material sequenced was peripheral blood mononuclear cells (PBMCs), taken at new diagnosis, from a patient treated with antithyroid drugs. The receptors derive from a woman between 25 and 40 years old with Graves disease.

This clonotype was seen a handful of times. This chain connects TRBV15 to TRBJ1-2; 10 nucleotides match TRBD1. The germline V gene encodes CDR1 LNHNV and CDR2 YYDKDF (reference sequence). After removal of 2 bases from V and 7 bases from J, the junction contained 7 bases not matched to a gene. CDR3 length equals 15 residues. The CDR3 region is CATSRTGTGVAGYTF. The CDR3, as DNA: TGTGCCACCAGCAGAACCGGGACAGGGGTTGCTGGCTACACCTTC.

DNA for the CDR3: TGTGCCAGCACCTCGGGGTTCCCCTCCTACGAGCAGTACTTC. Translated, it gives CASTSGFPSYEQYF. This rearrangement joins TRBV27 to TRBJ2-7, with D possibly being TRBD2 (5 bases). The CDR3 extends over 14 amino acids. Germline-derived CDR1 and CDR2 are MNHEY and SMNVEV (reference sequence). V lost 7 bases to trimming and J lost 0 bases, with 13 bases between them.

The chain uses TRBV24-1 and TRBJ1-2; D not certain. Germline assignment: CDR1 KGHDR and CDR2 SFDVKD. V shed 0 bases and J shed 6 bases, with 4 bases lying between them. This CDR3 spans 12 amino acids. The DNA for the CDR3 is TGTGCCACCAGTGATTTGCTGGATGGCTACACCTTC. Amino acids: CATSDLLDGYTF.

This clonotype was observed at least ten times. The chain uses TRBV10-3 and TRBJ2-7; 11 bases are shared with TRBD2. Germline V gene lookup returns CDR1 ENHRY and CDR2 SYGVKD. The CDR3 runs 14 residues. V was clipped by 6 bases and J by 7 bases; unmatched bases: 8. The CDR3 DNA sequence: TGTGCCATCAGGGAACTAGCGGGAGTGTCTGAGCAGTACTTC. It codes for CAIRELAGVSEQYF.

This clonotype was seen many times. The chain recombines TRBV18 with TRBJ1-5; 7 bases line up with TRBD1. With V trimmed by 1 base and J by 6 bases, 6 bases remained unmatched. Looked up from germline, CDR1 is KGHSH and CDR2 is LQKENI. The CDR3 length is 15 residues. CDR3 region: CASSPRGGPGQPQHF. The CDR3 DNA is TGTGCCAGCTCACCACGAGGGGGCCCGGGTCAGCCCCAGCATTTT.

This clonotype appeared a few times. The V gene is TRBV20-1, the J gene TRBJ2-6; D is undetermined. Germline V lookup: CDR1 DFQATT, CDR2 SNEGSKA (reference sequence). The V end lost 4 bases, the J end lost 0 bases, and 7 bases lay between the germline ends. The CDR3 runs to 14 residues. The CDR3 region is CSAKKSSGANVLTF. The CDR3 nucleotides are TGCAGTGCTAAGAAGAGCTCTGGGGCCAACGTCCTGACTTTC.

This clonotype was seen many times. The chain combines TRBV3-1 with TRBJ1-5; D might be TRBD1 (5 bases). Trimming removed 0 bases at V and 4 bases at J, with 13 bases between. CDR3 length: 16 residues. Germline V gene lookup returns CDR1 LGHDT and CDR2 YNNKEL (reference sequence). The CDR3 DNA sequence: TGTGCCAGCAGCCAAGATAAGGGGCTCGGTAATCAGCCCCAGCATTTT. Protein sequence: CASSQDKGLGNQPQHF.

This clonotype was counted a few times. J is TRBJ2-1 and V is TRBV7-2, with D unresolved. There are 13 residues in the CDR3. CDR1 SGHTA and CDR2 FQGNSA come from the germline V gene. V dropped 5 bases and J dropped 10 bases, with 15 bases sitting between them. In DNA form, the CDR3 reads TGTGCCAGCAGCCAGCTCCCGGTCGGCGAGCAGTTCTTC. This codes for CASSQLPVGEQFF.

Details on this clonotype: This sequence may be a read error, since a much larger clone differs from it by one base. V is TRBV6-2 or TRBV6-3 and J is TRBJ2-1; 11 bases map to TRBD2. CDR3 size: 17 residues. CDR1 is MNHEY, CDR2 SVGEGT, per germline. The CDR3 loop reads CVSSAQAPGLAADEQFF. The DNA for the CDR3 is TGTGTCAGCAGTGCCCAAGCTCCGGGACTAGCGGCCGATGAGCAGTTCTTC.

The chain carries TRBV9 and TRBJ2-1, with D perhaps given as TRBD1 or TRBD2 (5 bases each). Trimming removed 3 bases from V and 0 bases from J, with 10 bases in between. This CDR3 spans 15 amino acids. Germline-derived CDR1 and CDR2 are SGDLS and YYNGEE. The CDR3 DNA reads TGTGCCAGCAGCGGGGACCCCAGCTCCTACAATGAGCAGTTCTTC. This codes for CASSGDPSSYNEQFF.

This clonotype has at least ten counts. This chain joins TRBV28 and TRBJ2-7, with D uncertain. CDR1 MDHEN and CDR2 SYDVKM come from the germline V gene. With 5 bases removed from V and 0 bases from J, the gap between germline ends came to 11 bases. The CDR3 is made up of 14 amino acids. The CDR3 is CASSRYTNSYEQYF. DNA of the CDR3: TGTGCCAGCAGTAGGTACACGAACTCCTACGAGCAGTACTTC.